This TCR beta chain originates from a study of T cell responses to AZD1222 COVID-19 vaccine. Findings and caveats of the study: Females outnumbered males among donors, who were mostly white British; clonal diversity was possibly underestimated.

Method: immunoSEQ multiplex PCR; TCRdb's copy keeps in-frame clones and lacks some. The sample has 70,000 to 95,000 clones, approximately 90% seen once; the top ten hold 6.5% to 9.5%. CDR3 length: 14 amino acids. Looked up from germline, CDR1 is SGDLS and CDR2 is YYNGEE. The V segment lost 3 bases and the J segment 8 bases; nucleotides outside the gene matches: 7. In the case of this clone: What it binds is unknown.

The source of this sequence is an adult who received the AZD1222 COVID-19 vaccine. The rearrangement joins TRBV9 to TRBJ1-4, with TRBD1 identical over 7 bases. The sequencing here drew on peripheral blood, taken 28 days after the second AZD1222 dose. CDR3 sequence (DNA): TGTGCCAGCAGCGAATCGACAGGGACGGAAAAACTGTTTTTT. Its protein product is CASSESTGTEKLFF.